This T cell receptor (beta chain) was captured by sequencing in a study of long-term antiretroviral therapy in people with HIV. This CDR3 region has 12 residues. V lost 2 bases and J lost 9, with 8 bases in between. CDR1 MDHEN and CDR2 SYDVKM come from the germline V gene. Sequencing used immunoSEQ v3.0 at survey level. The table came from immunoSEQ multiplex PCR; TCRdb's copy has only in-frame clones and leaves some out. The sample consists of roughly 13,000 clones, around 73% of them appearing once. General study points: Blood sampling spanned 2004 to 2017, possibly under older ART regimens. Diversity remained lower than transplant donor controls, even though it increased after ART. Investigators report no available data on ART adherence, viral resistance or therapy changes.

As concerns this clone: The antigen remains undetermined.

The source is a woman in her late teens or twenties with HIV. The gene calls are TRBV28 and TRBJ2-1, with a tentative D call TRBD2 (6 bases). The material was unsorted PBMCs, obtained 1.3 years after starting antiretroviral therapy. The CDR3, as DNA: TGTGCCAGCAGTTTAGGAGGGACTGAGCAGTTCTTC. It yields the protein CASSLGGTEQFF.